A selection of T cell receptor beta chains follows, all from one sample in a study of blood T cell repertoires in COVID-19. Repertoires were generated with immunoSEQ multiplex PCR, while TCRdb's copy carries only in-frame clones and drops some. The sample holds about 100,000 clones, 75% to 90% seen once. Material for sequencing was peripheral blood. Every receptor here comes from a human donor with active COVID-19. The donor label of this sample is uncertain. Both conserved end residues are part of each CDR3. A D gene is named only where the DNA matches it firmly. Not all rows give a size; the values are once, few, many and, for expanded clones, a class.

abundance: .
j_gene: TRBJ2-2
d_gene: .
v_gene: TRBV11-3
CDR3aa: CASSSPFTGELFF
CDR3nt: TGTGCCAGCAGCTCCCCCTTCACCGGGGAGCTGTTTTTT

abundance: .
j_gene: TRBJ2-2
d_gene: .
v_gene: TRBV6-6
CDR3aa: CASSANTGELFF
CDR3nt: TGTGCCAGCAGCGCGAACACCGGGGAGCTGTTTTTT

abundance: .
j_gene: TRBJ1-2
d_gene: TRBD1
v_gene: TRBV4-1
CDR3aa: CASSQDPAGGYGYTF
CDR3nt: TGCGCCAGCAGCCAAGATCCGGCAGGGGGCTATGGCTACACCTTC

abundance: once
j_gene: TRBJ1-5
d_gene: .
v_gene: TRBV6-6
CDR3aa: CASVGQVNQPQHF
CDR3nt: TGTGCCAGCGTGGGGCAGGTCAATCAGCCCCAGCATTTT

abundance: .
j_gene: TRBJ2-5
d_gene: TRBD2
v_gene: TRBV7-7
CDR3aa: CASSLGPPSSGGVRETQYF
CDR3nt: TGTGCTAGCAGCTTAGGGCCCCCCTCTAGCGGGGGGGTTCGGGAGACCCAGTACTTC

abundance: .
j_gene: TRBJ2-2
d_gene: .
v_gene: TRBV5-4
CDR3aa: CASSLKSDTGELFF
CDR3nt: TGTGCCAGCAGCTTGAAGTCGGACACCGGGGAGCTGTTTTTT

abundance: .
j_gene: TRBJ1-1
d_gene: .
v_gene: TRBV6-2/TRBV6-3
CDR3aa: CASSYRGGFTEAFF
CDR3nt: TGTGCCAGCAGTTACCGTGGGGGGTTCACTGAAGCTTTCTTT

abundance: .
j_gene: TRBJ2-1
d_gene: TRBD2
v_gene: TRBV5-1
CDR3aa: CASSPGLAGGNEQFF
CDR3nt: TGCGCCAGCAGCCCAGGACTAGCGGGGGGGAACGAGCAGTTCTTC

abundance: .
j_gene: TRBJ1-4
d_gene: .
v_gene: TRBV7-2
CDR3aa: CASSSQPNLGEKLFF
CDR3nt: TGTGCCAGCAGCTCCCAGCCCAACCTCGGGGAAAAACTGTTTTTT

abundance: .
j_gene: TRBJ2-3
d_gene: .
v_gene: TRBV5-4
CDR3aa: CASSLGLMDTQYF
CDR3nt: TGTGCCAGCAGCTTGGGACTCATGGATACGCAGTATTTT

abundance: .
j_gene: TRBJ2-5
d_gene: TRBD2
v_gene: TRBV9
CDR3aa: CASSVGGTSQETQYF
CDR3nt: TGTGCCAGCAGCGTGGGGGGGACCTCACAAGAGACCCAGTACTTC

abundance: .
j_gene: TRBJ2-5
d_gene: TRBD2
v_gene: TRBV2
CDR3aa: CASSDLRGGRETQYF
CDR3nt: TGTGCCAGCAGTGATTTGCGGGGGGGCCGAGAGACCCAGTACTTC

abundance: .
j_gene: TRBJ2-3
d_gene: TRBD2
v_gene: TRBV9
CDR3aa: CASSARGEIDTQYF
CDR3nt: TGTGCCAGCAGCGCACGGGGGGAGATAGATACGCAGTATTTT

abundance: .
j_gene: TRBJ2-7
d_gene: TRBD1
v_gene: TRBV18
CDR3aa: CASSPKGALDEQYF
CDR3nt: TGTGCCAGCTCACCCAAGGGGGCTTTAGACGAGCAGTACTTC

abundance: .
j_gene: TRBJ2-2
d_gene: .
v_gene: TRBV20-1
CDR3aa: CSASGRVTGELFF
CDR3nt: TGCAGTGCTAGTGGGCGGGTAACCGGGGAGCTGTTTTTT

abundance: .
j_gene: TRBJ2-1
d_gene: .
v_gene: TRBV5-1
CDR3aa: CASSLTGSSYNEQFF
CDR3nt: TGCGCCAGCAGCTTGACGGGGAGCTCCTACAATGAGCAGTTCTTC

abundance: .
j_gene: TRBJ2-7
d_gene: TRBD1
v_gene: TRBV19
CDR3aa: CASSQGALEQYF
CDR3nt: TGTGCCAGTAGTCAGGGGGCGCTTGAACAGTACTTC

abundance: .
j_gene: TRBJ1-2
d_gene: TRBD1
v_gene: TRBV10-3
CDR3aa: CAISVGTGDGYTF
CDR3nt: TGTGCCATCAGCGTCGGGACAGGGGATGGCTACACCTTC

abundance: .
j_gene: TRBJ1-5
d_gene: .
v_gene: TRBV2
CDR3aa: CASSEYQINQPQHF
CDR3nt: TGTGCCAGCAGTGAATACCAGATCAATCAGCCCCAGCATTTT

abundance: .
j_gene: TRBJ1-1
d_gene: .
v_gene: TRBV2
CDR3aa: CASRGTPGTALPDAEAFF
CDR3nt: TGTGCCAGCAGGGGGACCCCTGGGACTGCCTTACCGGACGCTGAAGCTTTCTTT

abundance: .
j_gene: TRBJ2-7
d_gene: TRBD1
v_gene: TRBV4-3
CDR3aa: CASSRLSSGGYEQYF
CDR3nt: TGCGCCAGCAGCCGACTGAGTTCAGGGGGCTACGAGCAGTACTTC

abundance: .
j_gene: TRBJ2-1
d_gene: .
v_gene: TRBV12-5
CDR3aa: CASGPNLSNEQFF
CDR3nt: TGTGCTAGTGGCCCTAATTTGAGCAATGAGCAGTTCTTC

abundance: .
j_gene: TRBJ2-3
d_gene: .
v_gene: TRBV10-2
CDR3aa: CASRDWNTDTQYF
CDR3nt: TGCGCCTCCCGGGACTGGAACACAGATACGCAGTATTTT

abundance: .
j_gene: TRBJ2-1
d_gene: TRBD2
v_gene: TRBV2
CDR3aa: CASRTSGYNEQFF
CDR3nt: TGTGCCAGCCGGACTAGCGGGTACAATGAGCAGTTCTTC

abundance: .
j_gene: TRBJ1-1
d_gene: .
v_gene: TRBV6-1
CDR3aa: CASSEPGQYTEAFF
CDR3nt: TGTGCCAGCAGTGAACCCGGACAGTACACTGAAGCTTTCTTT

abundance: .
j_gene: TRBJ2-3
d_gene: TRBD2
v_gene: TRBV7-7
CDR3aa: CASSLAPSGATDTQYF
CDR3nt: TGTGCCAGCAGCTTAGCCCCTAGCGGCGCCACAGATACGCAGTATTTT

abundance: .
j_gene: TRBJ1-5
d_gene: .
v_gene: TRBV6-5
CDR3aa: CASRLGDINQPQHF
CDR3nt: TGTGCCAGCAGGCTGGGGGACATCAATCAGCCCCAGCATTTT

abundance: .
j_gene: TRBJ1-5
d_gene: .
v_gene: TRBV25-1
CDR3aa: CASSDRSNQPQHF
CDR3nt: TGTGCCAGCAGTGACCGGTCCAATCAGCCCCAGCATTTT

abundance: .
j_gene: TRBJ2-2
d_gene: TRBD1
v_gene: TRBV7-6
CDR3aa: CASSSPDRDAGELFF
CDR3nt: TGTGCCAGCAGCTCACCAGACAGGGATGCCGGGGAGCTGTTTTTT

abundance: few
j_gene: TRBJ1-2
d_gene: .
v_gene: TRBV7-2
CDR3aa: CASSGGAGTYGYTF
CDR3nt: TGTGCCAGCAGCGGTGGGGCAGGTACCTATGGCTACACCTTC

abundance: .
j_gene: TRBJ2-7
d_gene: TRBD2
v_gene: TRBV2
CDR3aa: CASGSWTSGAYEQYF
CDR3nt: TGTGCCAGCGGAAGCTGGACTAGCGGGGCCTACGAGCAGTACTTC

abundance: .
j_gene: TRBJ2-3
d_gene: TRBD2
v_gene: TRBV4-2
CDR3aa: CASSQGRLAGTQYF
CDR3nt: TGTGCCAGCAGCCAAGGCAGACTAGCGGGAACGCAGTATTTT

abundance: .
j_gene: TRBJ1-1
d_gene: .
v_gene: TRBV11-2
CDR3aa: CASSRGGATEAFF
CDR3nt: TGTGCCAGCAGCCGTGGAGGAGCCACTGAAGCTTTCTTT

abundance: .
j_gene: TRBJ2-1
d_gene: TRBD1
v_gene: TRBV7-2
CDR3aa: CASSLVLTDRGNEQFF
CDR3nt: TGTGCCAGCAGCTTAGTGCTTACGGACAGGGGGAATGAGCAGTTCTTC

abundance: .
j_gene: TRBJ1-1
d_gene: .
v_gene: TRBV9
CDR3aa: CASSPTEGQAFF
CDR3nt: TGTGCCAGCAGCCCTACAGAGGGCCAAGCTTTCTTT

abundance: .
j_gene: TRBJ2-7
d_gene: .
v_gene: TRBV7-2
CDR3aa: CASSLAAGSRYEQYF
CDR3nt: TGTGCCAGCAGCTTAGCGGCAGGGTCGCGCTACGAGCAGTACTTC

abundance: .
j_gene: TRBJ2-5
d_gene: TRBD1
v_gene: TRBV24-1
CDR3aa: CATSDRDSKETQYF
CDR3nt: TGTGCCACCAGTGATCGGGACAGTAAAGAGACCCAGTACTTC

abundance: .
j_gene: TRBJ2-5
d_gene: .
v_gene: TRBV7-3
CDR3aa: CASSHAFRETQYF
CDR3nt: TGTGCCAGCAGCCATGCTTTCCGGGAGACCCAGTACTTC

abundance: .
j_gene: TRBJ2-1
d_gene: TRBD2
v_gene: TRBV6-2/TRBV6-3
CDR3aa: CASSLEAGGGYNEQFF
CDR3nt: TGTGCCAGCAGTTTGGAAGCGGGGGGGGGATACAATGAGCAGTTCTTC

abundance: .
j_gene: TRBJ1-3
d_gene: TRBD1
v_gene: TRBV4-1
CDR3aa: CASSSTGSGNTIYF
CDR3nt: TGCGCCAGCAGTTCGACAGGGTCTGGAAACACCATATATTTT

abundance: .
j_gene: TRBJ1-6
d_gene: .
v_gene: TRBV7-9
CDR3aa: CASTETGRNNSPLHF
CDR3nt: TGTGCCAGCACCGAAACAGGACGCAATAATTCACCCCTCCACTTT

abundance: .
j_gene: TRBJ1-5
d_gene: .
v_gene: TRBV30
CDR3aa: CAWNTGPLRPQHF
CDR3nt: TGTGCCTGGAATACAGGGCCCCTTAGGCCCCAGCATTTT

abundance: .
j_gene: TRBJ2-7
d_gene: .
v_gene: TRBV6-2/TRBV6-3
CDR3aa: CASSYRDTYEQYF
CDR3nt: TGTGCCAGCAGTTACCGGGACACCTACGAGCAGTACTTC

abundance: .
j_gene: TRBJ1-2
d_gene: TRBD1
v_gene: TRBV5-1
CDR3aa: CASSLGQEGIGGYTF
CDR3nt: TGCGCCAGCAGCTTAGGACAGGAGGGCATAGGAGGCTACACCTTC

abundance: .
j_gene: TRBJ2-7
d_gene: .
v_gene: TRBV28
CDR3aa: CASSEAPPSSYEQYF
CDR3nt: TGTGCCAGCAGCGAAGCGCCCCCGAGCTCCTACGAGCAGTACTTC

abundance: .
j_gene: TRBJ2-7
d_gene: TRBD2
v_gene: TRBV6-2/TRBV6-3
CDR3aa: CASSGGLHYEQYF
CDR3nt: TGTGCCAGCAGTGGGGGACTACACTACGAGCAGTACTTC

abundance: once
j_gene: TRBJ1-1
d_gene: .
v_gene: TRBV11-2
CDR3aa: CASSLAHWNTEAFF
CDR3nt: TGTGCCAGCAGCTTAGCTCACTGGAACACTGAAGCTTTCTTT

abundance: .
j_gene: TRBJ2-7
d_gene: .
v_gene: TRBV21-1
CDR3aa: CASSNEKGTGGSEQYF
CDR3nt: TGTGCCAGCAGCAACGAAAAAGGGACAGGGGGCAGCGAGCAGTACTTC

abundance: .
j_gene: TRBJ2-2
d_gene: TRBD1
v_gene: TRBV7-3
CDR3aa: CASSPSLTGVTGELFF
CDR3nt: TGTGCCAGCAGCCCCAGTCTTACAGGGGTCACCGGGGAGCTGTTTTTT

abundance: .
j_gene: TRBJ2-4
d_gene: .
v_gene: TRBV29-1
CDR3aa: CSVEILAKNIQYF
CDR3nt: TGCAGCGTCGAGATACTAGCCAAAAACATTCAGTACTTC

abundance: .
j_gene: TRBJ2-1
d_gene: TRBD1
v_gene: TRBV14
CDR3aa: CASSPRYRPGQGVVNEQFF
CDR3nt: TGTGCCAGCAGCCCTCGATACCGTCCGGGACAGGGGGTAGTTAATGAGCAGTTCTTC